Sequencing of this TCR beta chain was carried out in a study of T cell clonotyping in hematopoietic cell transplantation. The V and J ends lost 3 bases and 4 bases, in that order; junction bases with no gene match: 7. CDR3 size: 15 residues. Germline CDR1 reads ENHRY; CDR2 reads SYGVKD. About this clone itself: What it recognizes is unknown.

Only in-frame clones appear in the TCRdb table, and some are missing; sequencing was by immunoSEQ multiplex PCR. The sample contains 12,000 or so clones, roughly 50% of which appear only once. Study-wide points: Without cell sorting, CD4 versus CD8 contributions remain unresolved. At the given depth, recipient repertoires were over 95% de novo clonotypes. Graft donor and pretransplant recipient Inverse Simpson Index values predicted broader posttransplant TCR diversity.

Source material: peripheral blood mononuclear cells. The TCR sequence derives from a man between 50 and 59 years old in good health. Some clones in this sample may be carry-over from other donors' samples. V is TRBV10-3 and J is TRBJ1-2, with 8 bases identical to TRBD1. The CDR3 DNA is TGTGCCATCAGTGAAAGCACAGGGGGAGCCTATGGCTACACCTTC. This codes for CAISESTGGAYGYTF.